This T cell receptor beta chain was found in a study of blood T cell repertoires in COVID-19. Germline trimming cut 6 bases from V and 8 bases from J; bases unmatched to any gene: 11. This CDR3 is 14 amino acids long. Germline CDR1 MNHEY, CDR2 SVGAGI. The assay was immunoSEQ multiplex PCR, and TCRdb's table has in-frame clones only and misses some. The data contain approximately 98,000 clones, roughly 85% of them singletons. The TCR was taken from a human donor in a cohort sampled during active COVID-19. The material sequenced was peripheral blood. The chain employs TRBV6-5 and TRBJ1-2; TRBD1 matches at 8 bases. The DNA for the CDR3 is TGTGCCAGCAGCCTGACAGGGGAAGAAAACGGCTACACCTTC. Protein sequence: CASSLTGEENGYTF.